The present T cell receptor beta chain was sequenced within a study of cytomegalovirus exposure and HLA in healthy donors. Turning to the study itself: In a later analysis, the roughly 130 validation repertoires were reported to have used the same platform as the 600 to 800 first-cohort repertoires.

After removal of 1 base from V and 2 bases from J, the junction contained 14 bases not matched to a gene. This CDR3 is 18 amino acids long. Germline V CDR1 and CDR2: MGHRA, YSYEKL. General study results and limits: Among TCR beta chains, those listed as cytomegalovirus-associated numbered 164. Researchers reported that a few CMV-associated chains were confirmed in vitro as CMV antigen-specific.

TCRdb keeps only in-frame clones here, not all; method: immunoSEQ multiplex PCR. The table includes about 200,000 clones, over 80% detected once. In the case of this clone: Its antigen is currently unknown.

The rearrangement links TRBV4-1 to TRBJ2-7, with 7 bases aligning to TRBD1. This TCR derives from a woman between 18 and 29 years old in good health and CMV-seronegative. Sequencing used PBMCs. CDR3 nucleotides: TGCGCCAGCAGCCAAGCGGAGACAGGGCCTCCAACCACCTACGAGCAGTACTTC. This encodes CASSQAETGPPTTYEQYF.